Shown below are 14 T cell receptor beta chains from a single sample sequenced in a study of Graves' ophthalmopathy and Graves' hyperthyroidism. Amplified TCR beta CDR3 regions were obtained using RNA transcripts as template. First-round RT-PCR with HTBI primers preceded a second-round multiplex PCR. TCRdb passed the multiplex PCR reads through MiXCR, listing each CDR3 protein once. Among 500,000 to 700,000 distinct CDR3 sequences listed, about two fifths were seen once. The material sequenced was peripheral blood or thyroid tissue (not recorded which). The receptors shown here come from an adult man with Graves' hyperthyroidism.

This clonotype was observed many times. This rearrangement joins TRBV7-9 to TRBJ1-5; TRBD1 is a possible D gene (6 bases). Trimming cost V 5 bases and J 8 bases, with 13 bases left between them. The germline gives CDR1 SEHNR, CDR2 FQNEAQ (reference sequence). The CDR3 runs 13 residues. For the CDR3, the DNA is TGTGCCAGCAGCCTGACAGGCTTGAAGCCCCAGCATTTT. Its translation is CASSLTGLKPQHF. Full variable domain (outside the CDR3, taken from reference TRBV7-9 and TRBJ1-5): DTGVSQNPRHKITKRGQNVTFRCDPISEHNRLYWYRQTLGQGPEFLTYFQNEAQLEKSRLLSDRFSAERPKGSFSTLEIQRTEQGDSAMYLCASSLTGLKPQHFGDGTRLSIL.

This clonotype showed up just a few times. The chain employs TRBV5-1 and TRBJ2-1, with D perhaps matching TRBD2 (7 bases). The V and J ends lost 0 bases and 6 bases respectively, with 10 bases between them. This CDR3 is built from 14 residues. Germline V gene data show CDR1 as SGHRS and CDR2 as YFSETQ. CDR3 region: CASSLAGGLNEQFF. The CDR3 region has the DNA TGCGCCAGCAGCTTGGCGGGGGGCCTCAATGAGCAGTTCTTC.

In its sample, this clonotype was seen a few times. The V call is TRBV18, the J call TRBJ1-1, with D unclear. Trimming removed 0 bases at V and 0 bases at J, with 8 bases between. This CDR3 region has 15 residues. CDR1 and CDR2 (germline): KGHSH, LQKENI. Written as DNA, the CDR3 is TGTGCCAGCTCACCACCCCCGACCGTGAACACTGAAGCTTTCTTT. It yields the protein CASSPPPTVNTEAFF.

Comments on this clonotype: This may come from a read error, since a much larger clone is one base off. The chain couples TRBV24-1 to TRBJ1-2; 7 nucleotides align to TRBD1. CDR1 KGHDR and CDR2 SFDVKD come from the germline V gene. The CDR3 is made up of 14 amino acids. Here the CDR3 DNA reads TGTGCCAACAGTTTGGCCGCCAGGGGGAATGGCTACACCTTC. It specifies CANSLAARGNGYTF.

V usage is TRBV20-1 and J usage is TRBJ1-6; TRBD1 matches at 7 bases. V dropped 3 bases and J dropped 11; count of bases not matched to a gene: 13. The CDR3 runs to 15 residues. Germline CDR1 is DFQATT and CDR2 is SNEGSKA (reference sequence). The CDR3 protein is CSARGQREDRAPLHF. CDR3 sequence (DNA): TGCAGTGCTAGGGGACAGAGGGAAGACAGGGCACCCCTCCACTTT.

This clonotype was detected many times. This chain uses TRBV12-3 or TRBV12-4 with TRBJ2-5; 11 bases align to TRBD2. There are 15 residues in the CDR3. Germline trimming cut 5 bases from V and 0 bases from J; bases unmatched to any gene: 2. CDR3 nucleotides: TGTGCCAGCAGTCGACTAGCGGGGAACCAAGAGACCCAGTACTTC. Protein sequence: CASSRLAGNQETQYF.

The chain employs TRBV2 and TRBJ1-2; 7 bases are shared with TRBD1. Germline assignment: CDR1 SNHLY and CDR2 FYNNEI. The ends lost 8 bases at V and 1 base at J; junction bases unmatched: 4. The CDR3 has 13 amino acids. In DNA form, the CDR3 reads TGTGCCAGCGGGGCAGGGGGTAACTATGGCTACACCTTC. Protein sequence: CASGAGGNYGYTF.

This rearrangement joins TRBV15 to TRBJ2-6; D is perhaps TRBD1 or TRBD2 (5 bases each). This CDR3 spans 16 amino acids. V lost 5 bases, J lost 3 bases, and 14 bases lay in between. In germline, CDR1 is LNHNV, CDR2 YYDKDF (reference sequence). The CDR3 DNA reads TGTGCCACCAGCGTTGAAAGGGACCATGGGGCCAACGTCCTGACTTTC. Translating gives CATSVERDHGANVLTF.

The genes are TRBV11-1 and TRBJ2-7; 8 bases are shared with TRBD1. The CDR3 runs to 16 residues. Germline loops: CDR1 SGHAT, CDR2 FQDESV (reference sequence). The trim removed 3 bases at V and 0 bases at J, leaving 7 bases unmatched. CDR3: CASSFRDRRSSYEQYF. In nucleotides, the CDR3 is TGTGCCAGCAGCTTCCGGGACAGGCGAAGCTCCTACGAGCAGTACTTC.

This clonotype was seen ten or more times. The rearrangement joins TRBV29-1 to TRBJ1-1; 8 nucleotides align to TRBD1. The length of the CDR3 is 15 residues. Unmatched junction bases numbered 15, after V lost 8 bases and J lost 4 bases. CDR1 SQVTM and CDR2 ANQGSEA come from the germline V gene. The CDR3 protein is CSFSVGLTGATEAFF. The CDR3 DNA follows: TGCAGCTTTTCTGTGGGGCTGACAGGGGCCACTGAAGCTTTCTTT.

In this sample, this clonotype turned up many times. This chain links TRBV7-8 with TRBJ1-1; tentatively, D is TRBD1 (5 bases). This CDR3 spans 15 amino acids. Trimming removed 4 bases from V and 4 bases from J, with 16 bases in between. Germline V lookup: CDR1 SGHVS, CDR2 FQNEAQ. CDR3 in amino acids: CASSYSGSWFTEAFF. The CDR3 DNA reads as TGTGCCAGCAGCTATTCAGGGAGCTGGTTCACTGAAGCTTTCTTT.

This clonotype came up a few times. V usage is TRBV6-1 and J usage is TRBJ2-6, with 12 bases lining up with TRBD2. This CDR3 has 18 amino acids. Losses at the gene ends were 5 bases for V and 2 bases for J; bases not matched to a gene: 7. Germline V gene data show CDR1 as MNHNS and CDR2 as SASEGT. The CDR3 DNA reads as TGTGCCAGCAGTCGCCCGGCTAGCGGGGGGGCTGGGGCCAACGTCCTGACTTTC. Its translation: CASSRPASGGAGANVLTF.

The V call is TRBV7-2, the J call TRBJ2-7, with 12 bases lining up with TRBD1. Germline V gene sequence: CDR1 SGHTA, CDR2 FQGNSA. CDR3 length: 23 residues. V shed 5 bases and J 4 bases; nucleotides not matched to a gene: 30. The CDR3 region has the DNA TGTGCCAGCAGCGACCTTCTGGGACAGGGGGCCGTTGAACAAGTGCCCAAGTGGTACGAGCAGTACTTC. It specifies CASSDLLGQGAVEQVPKWYEQYF.

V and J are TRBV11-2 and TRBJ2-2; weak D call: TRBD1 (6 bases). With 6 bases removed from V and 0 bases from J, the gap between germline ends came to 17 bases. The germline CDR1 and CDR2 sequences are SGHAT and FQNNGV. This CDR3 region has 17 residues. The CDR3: CASRQGTGTPNTGELFF. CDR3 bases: TGTGCCAGCAGGCAGGGGACCGGGACACCGAACACCGGGGAGCTGTTTTTT.